A selection of T cell receptor beta chains follows, all from one sample in a study of shared clonotypes between healthy human individuals. Clones were read by immunoSEQ multiplex PCR, and TCRdb kept only the in-frame ones, dropping some. Among some 550,000 clones listed, more than 95% were seen once. The sequenced material came from naive CD4+ T cells sorted from blood. These receptors all stem from a woman aged 25 to 39 in good health. Each CDR3 is given with its conserved first and last residue. The order of the fields is clone size, V gene, J gene, CDR3 protein. Where a row states a size, it is once, few, many or the class of an expanded clone; other rows omit it.

>NA|TRBV7-2|TRBJ2-7
CASSLTRGGAYEQYF
>NA|TRBV6-5|TRBJ1-2
CASSYSKGGYYGYTF
>NA|TRBV28|TRBJ2-7
CASSFLRESSYEQYF
>NA|TRBV7-9|TRBJ2-7
CASSPALGSYEQYF
>NA|TRBV11-3|TRBJ2-7
CASSKTYEQYF
>NA|TRBV25-1|TRBJ1-3
CASSDTLLGYSSGNTIYF
>NA|TRBV18|TRBJ1-4
CASSPLGTGGEKLFF
>NA|TRBV11-2|TRBJ2-7
CASTSRASGSYEQYF
>NA|TRBV4-1|TRBJ2-5
CASSQPGLAGYQETQYF
>NA|TRBV5-4|TRBJ1-3
CASSLDQRSGNTIYF
>NA|TRBV19|TRBJ1-2
CASTQRRQGSGYTF
>NA|TRBV7-6|TRBJ2-1
CASSSVGGSSYNEQFF
>NA|TRBV7-9|TRBJ2-7
CASRPLDSYEQYF
>NA|TRBV2|TRBJ1-2
CASRLKESNYGHTF
>once|TRBV5-4|TRBJ2-7
CASSFLGHEQYF
>NA|TRBV6-5|TRBJ2-3
CASSYSRGFTDTQYF
>NA|TRBV18|TRBJ1-5
CASSPVTGLQPQHF
>NA|TRBV28|TRBJ1-1
CASSPGSENTEAFF
>NA|TRBV4-1|TRBJ1-4
CASSQAMGAATNEKLFF
>NA|TRBV19|TRBJ2-7
CASSTDRASGEQYF
>NA|TRBV7-9|TRBJ2-3
CASSLYGGVTDTQYF
>NA|TRBV5-1|TRBJ2-3
CASSLFAGAADTQYF
>NA|TRBV28|TRBJ1-4
CASSLTGEKLFF